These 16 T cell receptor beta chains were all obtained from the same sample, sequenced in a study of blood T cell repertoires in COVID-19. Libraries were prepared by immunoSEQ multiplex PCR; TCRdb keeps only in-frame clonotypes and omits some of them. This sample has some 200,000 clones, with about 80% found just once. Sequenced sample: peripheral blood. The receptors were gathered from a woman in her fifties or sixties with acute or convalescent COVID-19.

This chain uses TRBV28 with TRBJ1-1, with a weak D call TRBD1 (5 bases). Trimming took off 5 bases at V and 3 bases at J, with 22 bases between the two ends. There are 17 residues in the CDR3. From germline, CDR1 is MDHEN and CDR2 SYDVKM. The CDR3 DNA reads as TGTGCCAGCAGTGCCCCCCATGGTAGCAGGGTGGACACTGAAGCTTTCTTT. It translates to CASSAPHGSRVDTEAFF.

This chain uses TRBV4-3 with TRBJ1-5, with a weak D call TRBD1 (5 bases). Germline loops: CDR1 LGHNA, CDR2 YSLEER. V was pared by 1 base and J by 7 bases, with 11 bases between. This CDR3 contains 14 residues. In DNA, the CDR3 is TGCGCCAGCAGCCAAGGCGGGACTGGCCAGCCCCAGCATTTT. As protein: CASSQGGTGQPQHF.

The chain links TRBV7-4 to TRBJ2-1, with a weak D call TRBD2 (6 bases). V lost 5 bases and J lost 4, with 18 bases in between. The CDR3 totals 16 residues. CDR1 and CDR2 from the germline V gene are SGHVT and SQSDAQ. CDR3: CASSRRGASQYNEQFF. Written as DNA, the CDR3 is TGTGCCAGCAGCCGGAGGGGCGCCAGTCAGTACAATGAGCAGTTCTTC.

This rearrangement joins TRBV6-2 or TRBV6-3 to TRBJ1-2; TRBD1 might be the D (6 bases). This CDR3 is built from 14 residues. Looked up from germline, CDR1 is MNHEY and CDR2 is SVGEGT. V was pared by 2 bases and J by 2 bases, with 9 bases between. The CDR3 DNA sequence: TGTGCCAGCAGTTACCAAACAGGGAACTATGGCTACACCTTC. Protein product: CASSYQTGNYGYTF.

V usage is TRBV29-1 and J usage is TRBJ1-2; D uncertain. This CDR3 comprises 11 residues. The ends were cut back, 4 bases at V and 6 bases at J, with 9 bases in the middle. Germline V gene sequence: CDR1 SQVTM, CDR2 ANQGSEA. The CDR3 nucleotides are TGCAGCGTTGTTGGGAGGGATGGCTACACCTTC. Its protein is CSVVGRDGYTF.

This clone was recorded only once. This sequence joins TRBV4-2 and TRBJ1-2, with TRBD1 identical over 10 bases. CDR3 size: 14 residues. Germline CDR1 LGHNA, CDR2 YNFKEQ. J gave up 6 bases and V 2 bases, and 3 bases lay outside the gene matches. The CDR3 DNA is TGTGCCAGCAGCCAACCCGGGACAGGGGATGGCTACACCTTC. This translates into CASSQPGTGDGYTF.

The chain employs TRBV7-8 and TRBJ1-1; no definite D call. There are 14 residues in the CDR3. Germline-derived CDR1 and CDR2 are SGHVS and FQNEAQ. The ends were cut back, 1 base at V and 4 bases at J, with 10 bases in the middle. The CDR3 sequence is CASSLGGPGTEAFF. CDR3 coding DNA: TGTGCCAGCAGCTTAGGCGGGCCAGGCACTGAAGCTTTCTTT.

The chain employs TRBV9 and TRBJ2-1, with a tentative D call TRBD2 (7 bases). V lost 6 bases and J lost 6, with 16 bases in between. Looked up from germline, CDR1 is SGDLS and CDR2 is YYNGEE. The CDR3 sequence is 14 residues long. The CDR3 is CASTPEGGFNEQFF. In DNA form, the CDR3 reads TGTGCCAGCACCCCCGAGGGGGGGTTCAATGAGCAGTTCTTC.

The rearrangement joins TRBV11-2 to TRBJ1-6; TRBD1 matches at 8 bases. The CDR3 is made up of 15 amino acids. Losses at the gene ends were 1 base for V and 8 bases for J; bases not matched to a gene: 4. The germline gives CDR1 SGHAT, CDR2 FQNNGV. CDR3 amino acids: CASSLAGRGHSPLHF. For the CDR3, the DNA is TGTGCCAGCAGCTTAGCTGGCAGGGGGCATTCACCCCTCCACTTT. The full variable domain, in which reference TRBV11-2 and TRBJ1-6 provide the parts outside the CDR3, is EAGVAQSPRYKIIEKRQSVAFWCNPISGHATLYWYQQILGQGPKLLIQFQNNGVVDDSQLPKDRFSAERLKGVDSTLKIQPAKLEDSAVYLCASSLAGRGHSPLHFGNGTRLTVT.

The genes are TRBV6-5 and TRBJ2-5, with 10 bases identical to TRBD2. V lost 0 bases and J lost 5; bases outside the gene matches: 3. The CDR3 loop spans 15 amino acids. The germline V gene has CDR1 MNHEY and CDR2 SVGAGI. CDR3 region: CASSYSGLARETQYF. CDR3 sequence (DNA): TGTGCCAGCAGTTACTCGGGACTAGCGAGGGAGACCCAGTACTTC.

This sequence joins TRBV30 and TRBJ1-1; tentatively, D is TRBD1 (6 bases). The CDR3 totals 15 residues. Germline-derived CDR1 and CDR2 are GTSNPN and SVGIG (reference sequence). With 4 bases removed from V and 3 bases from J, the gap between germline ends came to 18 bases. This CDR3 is CAWTLGAGWDTEAFF. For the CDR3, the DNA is TGTGCCTGGACCCTGGGGGCAGGGTGGGACACTGAAGCTTTCTTT. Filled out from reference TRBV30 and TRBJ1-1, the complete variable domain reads SQTIHQWPATLVQPVGSPLSLECTVEGTSNPNLYWYRQAAGRGLQLLFYSVGIGQISSEVPQNLSASRPQDRQFILSSKKLLLSDSGFYLCAWTLGAGWDTEAFFGQGTRLTVV.

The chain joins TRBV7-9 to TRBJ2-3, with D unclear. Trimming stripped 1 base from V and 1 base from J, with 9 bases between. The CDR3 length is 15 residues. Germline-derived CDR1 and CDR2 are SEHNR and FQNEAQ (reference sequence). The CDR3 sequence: CASSLVSGGTDTQYF. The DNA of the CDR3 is TGTGCCAGCAGCTTAGTTTCCGGTGGCACAGATACGCAGTATTTT.

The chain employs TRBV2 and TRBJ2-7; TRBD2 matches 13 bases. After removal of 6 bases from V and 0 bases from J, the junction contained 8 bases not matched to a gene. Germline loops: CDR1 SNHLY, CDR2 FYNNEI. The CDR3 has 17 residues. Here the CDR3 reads CASSPTSGGPSSYEQYF. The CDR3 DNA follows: TGTGCCAGCAGCCCGACTAGCGGGGGGCCTTCCTCCTACGAGCAGTACTTC.

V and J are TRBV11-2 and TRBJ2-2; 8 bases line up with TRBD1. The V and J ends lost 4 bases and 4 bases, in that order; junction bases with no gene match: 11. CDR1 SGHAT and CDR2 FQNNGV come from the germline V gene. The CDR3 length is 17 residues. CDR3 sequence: CASSYRDRTLSTGELFF. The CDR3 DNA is TGTGCCAGCAGCTACCGGGACAGGACCCTTAGCACCGGGGAGCTGTTTTTT.

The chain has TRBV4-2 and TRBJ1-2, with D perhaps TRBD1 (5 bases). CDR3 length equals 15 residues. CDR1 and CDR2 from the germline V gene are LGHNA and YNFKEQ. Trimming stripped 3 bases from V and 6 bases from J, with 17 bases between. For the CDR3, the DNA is TGTGCCAGCAGCCAGGACAACACGCTGGGGCATGGCTACACCTTC. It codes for CASSQDNTLGHGYTF.

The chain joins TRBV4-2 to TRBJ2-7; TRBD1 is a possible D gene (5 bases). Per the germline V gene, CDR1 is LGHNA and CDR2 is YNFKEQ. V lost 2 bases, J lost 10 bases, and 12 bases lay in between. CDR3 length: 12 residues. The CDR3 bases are TGTGCCAGCAGCCAACCTTCCAGGGAACAGTACTTC. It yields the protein CASSQPSREQYF.